This T cell receptor beta chain was sequenced during a study of blood T cell repertoires in COVID-19. On the study more broadly: Donors in the United States, Italy and Spain gave samples during acute or convalescent COVID-19. Sample material is recorded as cDNA or gDNA derived from T cells, B-cell-depleted T cells, or PBMCs.

The Seattle site enrolled patients during active infection and followed them longitudinally. Authors' analysis steps: It was from reference gene primer amplification that nucleated cell counts were estimated. Here immunoSEQ multiplex PCR was the method, and the copy in TCRdb shows in-frame clones only, minus some. V, J and clone size are those of that table, while D and trimming were read from the DNA. The table records about 270,000 clones, roughly 84% of them present only once. This CDR3 is built from 15 residues. Germline values: CDR1 KGHSH, CDR2 LQKENI. V lost 1 base, J lost 6 bases, and 13 bases lay in between.

The sample was peripheral blood. The chain has TRBV18 and TRBJ1-5; a possible D gene is TRBD1 (6 bases). The TCR was taken from a human donor with COVID-19, enrolled during active disease. The donor label of this sample is uncertain. CDR3 sequence reads: CASSPQWQGLQPQHF. CDR3 nucleotides: TGTGCCAGCTCACCACAGTGGCAGGGGCTTCAGCCCCAGCATTTT.